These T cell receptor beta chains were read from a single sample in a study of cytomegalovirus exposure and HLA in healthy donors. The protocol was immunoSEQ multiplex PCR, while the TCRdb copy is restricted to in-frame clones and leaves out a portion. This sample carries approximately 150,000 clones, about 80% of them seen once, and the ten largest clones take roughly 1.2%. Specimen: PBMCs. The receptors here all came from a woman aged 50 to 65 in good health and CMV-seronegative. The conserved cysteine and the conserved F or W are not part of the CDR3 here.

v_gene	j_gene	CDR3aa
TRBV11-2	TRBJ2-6	ASSSLAGALGANVLT
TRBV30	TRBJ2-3	AWRRGSITDTQY
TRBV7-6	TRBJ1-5	ASSQGLGGNQPQH
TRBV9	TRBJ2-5	ASSVATSGGFQETQY
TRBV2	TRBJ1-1	ASGKTGDTEAF
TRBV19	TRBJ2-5	ASSIGTGGGQETQY
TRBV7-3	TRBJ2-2	ASSLGLAGSNTGELF
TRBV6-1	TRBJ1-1	ASSEIFGGAF
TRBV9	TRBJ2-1	ASNNVVGHNEQF
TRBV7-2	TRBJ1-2	ASSTSNYGYT
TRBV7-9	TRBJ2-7	ASSPWSSYEQY
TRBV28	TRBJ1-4	ASSGRQGSGTNEKLF
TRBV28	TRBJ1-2	ASSPRNYGYT
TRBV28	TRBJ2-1	ASSLSSGYNEQF
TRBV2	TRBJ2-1	ASRKTSGSGYNEQF
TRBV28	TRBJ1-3	ASTQANGNTIY
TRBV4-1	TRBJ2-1	ASSQGLAGGNEQF
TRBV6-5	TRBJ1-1	ASSYLAVGTEAF
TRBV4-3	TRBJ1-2	ASSQAHRGEDYT
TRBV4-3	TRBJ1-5	ASSRTGTGNQPQH
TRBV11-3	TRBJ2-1	ASSLGVSRDNEQF
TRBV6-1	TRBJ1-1	ASSYRAEAF
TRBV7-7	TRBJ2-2	ASSPDLGGELF
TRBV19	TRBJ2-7	ASSIKEGRAYEQY
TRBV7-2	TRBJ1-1	ASSLGHRGTEAF
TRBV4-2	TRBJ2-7	ASSQLRYVERERFRRPYEQY
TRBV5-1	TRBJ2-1	ASSLFAGGTSEQF
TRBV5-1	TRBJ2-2	ASSSTAPNTGELF
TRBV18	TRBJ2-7	ASSPPGQGAYEQY
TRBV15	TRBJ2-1	ATSRDPPRTGERWEQF
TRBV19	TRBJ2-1	ASSLSPLAGGDNEQF
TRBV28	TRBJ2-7	ASSVTGHSAYEQY
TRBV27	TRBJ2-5	ASSQIGVRLAVQETQY
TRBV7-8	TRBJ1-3	ASSLVGASSGNTIY
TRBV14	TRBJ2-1	ASSPLAGGTKQF
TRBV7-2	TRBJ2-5	ASRLAGGHETQY